Below are 8 T cell receptor beta chains sequenced from a single sample in a study of PD-L1 blockade in urothelial cancer. Repertoires were generated with immunoSEQ multiplex PCR, while TCRdb's copy carries only in-frame clones and drops some. The sample yields about 38,000 clones, approximately 90% seen once. The input for sequencing was PBMCs, taken around atezolizumab (anti-PD-L1) treatment. The receptors come from a man aged 70 or older with urothelial cancer.

J is TRBJ2-7 and V is TRBV11-2; 7 nucleotides agree with TRBD1. Trimming took 3 bases from V and 2 from J; bases not matched to a gene: 4. The V gene's germline CDR1 is SGHAT and CDR2 FQNNGV. This CDR3 has 14 amino acids. The CDR3 loop is CASSLGQGAYEQYF. The CDR3 region has the DNA TGTGCCAGCAGCTTGGGGCAGGGGGCCTACGAGCAGTACTTC.

The gene calls are TRBV29-1 and TRBJ1-2; 8 positions match TRBD1. Germline CDR1 and CDR2: SQVTM and ANQGSEA. The length of the CDR3 is 11 residues. Losses at the gene ends were 5 bases for V and 12 bases for J; bases not matched to a gene: 8. As DNA, the CDR3 is TGCAGCGTTCAGGGGGCCGGGGAGCACACCTTC. This encodes CSVQGAGEHTF.

The rearrangement uses TRBV29-1 and TRBJ2-4; TRBD1 might be the D (6 bases). Germline CDR1 and CDR2: SQVTM and ANQGSEA. Trimming removed 2 bases at V and 7 bases at J, with 9 bases between. This CDR3 is built from 12 residues. CDR3 region: CSVEQGYNIQYF. As DNA, the CDR3 is TGCAGCGTTGAACAGGGGTATAACATTCAGTACTTC.

This clone was counted once. The V gene is TRBV29-1, the J gene TRBJ2-5, with D possibly matching TRBD2 (5 bases). Germline CDR1 is SQVTM and CDR2 is ANQGSEA. Trimming pared 3 bases from V and 5 bases from J, leaving 10 bases between. The CDR3 is 12 residues long. CDR3 residues: CSVERSGETQYF. CDR3 sequence (DNA): TGCAGCGTTGAGAGGAGCGGCGAGACCCAGTACTTC.

In this sample, this clone turned up a few times. The rearrangement joins TRBV19 to TRBJ2-6; D gene ambiguous. The V and J ends lost 6 bases and 2 bases respectively, with 8 bases between them. Germline values: CDR1 LNHDA, CDR2 SQIVND (reference sequence). This CDR3 comprises 14 residues. CDR3 in DNA: TGTGCCAGTAGGTCCACTCCTGGGGCCAACGTCCTGACTTTC. This codes for CASRSTPGANVLTF. Full variable domain (outside the CDR3, taken from reference TRBV19 and TRBJ2-6): DGGITQSPKYLFRKEGQNVTLSCEQNLNHDAMYWYRQDPGQGLRLIYYSQIVNDFQKGDIAEGYSVSREKKESFPLTVTSAQKNPTAFYLCASRSTPGANVLTFGAGSRLTVL.

Here the CDR3 reads CASSPAGSSYEQYF. CDR3 DNA: TGCGCCAGCAGTCCCGCAGGAAGCTCCTACGAGCAGTACTTC. The J gene is TRBJ2-7, the V gene TRBV10-2; no definite D call. Germline V CDR1 and CDR2: WSHSY, SAAADI. The CDR3 has 14 amino acids. The V gene lost 5 bases and the J gene lost 0 bases, with 11 bases spanning the gap.

This chain links TRBV28 with TRBJ1-2, with TRBD1 matching 7 bases. The J segment lost 8 bases and the V segment lost 5 bases, leaving 5 bases of the junction unmatched. Germline assignment: CDR1 MDHEN and CDR2 SYDVKM. This CDR3 is built from 12 residues. CDR3: CASSTTGKGYTF. DNA of the CDR3: TGTGCCAGCAGTACGACAGGGAAGGGCTACACCTTC.

This clone showed up just a few times. This chain connects TRBV12-5 to TRBJ1-1; no clear D gene. Deletions cut 7 bases from V and 0 bases from J, with 9 bases between. Looked up from germline, CDR1 is LGHNT and CDR2 is FRNRAP. This CDR3 is built from 13 residues. This CDR3 reads CASAGGVNTEAFF. The CDR3 coding sequence is TGTGCTAGTGCCGGCGGAGTGAACACTGAAGCTTTCTTT.